This paragraph reports one T cell receptor beta chain. This entry belongs to a study of blood T cell repertoires in COVID-19. As for the study in general: Sites across the United States, Italy and Spain contributed samples from acute and convalescent COVID-19. Sources were T cells, B-cell-depleted T cells, or PBMCs; the material itself was cDNA or gDNA.

The CDR3 totals 13 residues. Trimming stripped 6 bases from V and 5 bases from J, with 11 bases between. CDR1 is SNHLY, CDR2 FYNNEI, per germline. Original processing notes: Reference gene primers were amplified, and this amplification served to estimate nucleated cell counts. Clones were sequenced by immunoSEQ multiplex PCR, and TCRdb holds only the in-frame ones, with some missing. That table gives V, J and clone size, and the DNA gave D and trimming. The sample holds 100,000 to 150,000 clones, roughly 87% seen once. The rearrangement links TRBV2 to TRBJ1-5; a possible D gene is TRBD1 (6 bases). The sequence was collected from a man older than 75 with active or convalescent COVID-19. Sequencing was carried out using peripheral blood. This CDR3 reads CASRRGGHQPQHF. DNA of the CDR3: TGTGCCAGCAGGAGGGGGGGGCATCAGCCCCAGCATTTT.